The 32 T cell receptor beta chains below come from one sample, sequenced in a study of blood T cell repertoires in COVID-19. Here immunoSEQ multiplex PCR was the method, and the copy in TCRdb shows in-frame clones only, minus some. The profile covers 350,000 to 450,000 clones, with roughly 85% appearing a single time and 3% to 4.5% taken by the ten largest. Sequencing was carried out using peripheral blood. The receptors were sampled from a woman under 30 with acute or convalescent COVID-19.

V gene TRBV24-1 combines with J gene TRBJ2-5; TRBD2 might be the D (7 bases). Trimming took off 4 bases at V and 3 bases at J, with 17 bases between the two ends. The length of the CDR3 is 16 residues. Per germline, CDR1 KGHDR and CDR2 SFDVKD. CDR3 nucleotide sequence: TGTGCCACCAGTGACAATCAGGGGAGGGGAGAAGAGACCCAGTACTTC. It translates to CATSDNQGRGEETQYF.

This chain uses TRBV3-1 (or the pseudogene TRBV3-2) with TRBJ2-7, with 9 bases aligning to TRBD1. V trimming: 0 bases; J trimming: 7 bases; junction bases outside the gene matches: 13. Germline V CDR1 and CDR2: LGHDT, YNNKEL (reference sequence). The CDR3 totals 17 residues. CDR3 residues: CASSQESVTGGFSEQYF. The CDR3 coding sequence is TGTGCCAGCAGCCAAGAATCGGTGACAGGGGGTTTTAGTGAGCAGTACTTC.

The genes are TRBV9 and TRBJ1-4; TRBD1 aligns across 7 bases. The CDR3 consists of 15 residues. V lost 5 bases to trimming and J lost 0 bases; unmatched junction nucleotides: 4. Germline assignment: CDR1 SGDLS and CDR2 YYNGEE. The DNA for the CDR3 is TGTGCCAGCAGACCGGGACAGTCAACTAATGAAAAACTGTTTTTT. Encoded protein: CASRPGQSTNEKLFF.

The chain couples TRBV9 to TRBJ2-4; D is possibly TRBD1 (5 bases). V lost 0 bases and J lost 5, with 9 bases in between. Looked up from germline, CDR1 is SGDLS and CDR2 is YYNGEE. CDR3 length equals 14 residues. CDR3 sequence reads: CASSVEQGQNIQYF. The DNA of the CDR3 is TGTGCCAGCAGCGTAGAGCAGGGTCAAAACATTCAGTACTTC.

The chain carries TRBV30 and TRBJ1-4, with 9 bases identical to TRBD1. The V gene's germline CDR1 is GTSNPN and CDR2 SVGIG (reference sequence). The CDR3 consists of 15 residues. With 2 bases clipped from V and 8 bases from J, the junction kept 9 bases outside the gene matches. The CDR3 protein is CAWSTSGTGQEKLFF. DNA of the CDR3: TGTGCCTGGAGTACCTCCGGGACAGGGCAGGAAAAACTGTTTTTT.

The gene calls are TRBV28 and TRBJ1-3; perhaps TRBD1 as D (5 bases). The CDR3 covers 14 residues. V was cut by 2 bases and J by 4 bases, with 9 bases left in between. CDR1 and CDR2 from the germline V gene are MDHEN and SYDVKM. The CDR3 DNA follows: TGTGCCAGCAGTTTAAACAGGCGAGGAAACACCATATATTTT. Its translation is CASSLNRRGNTIYF.

Only one count was recorded for this clone. The gene calls are TRBV27 and TRBJ1-4; the D gene is possibly TRBD1 (6 bases). Between the trimmed V and J ends, which lost 5 bases and 8 bases, there was a span of 15 bases. The germline gives CDR1 MNHEY, CDR2 SMNVEV (reference sequence). The CDR3 is made up of 14 amino acids. The CDR3 sequence: CASSGGGQGEKLFF. The CDR3 DNA reads as TGTGCCAGCAGTGGGGGGGGACAAGGAGAAAAACTGTTTTTT. The full variable domain, with the rest looked up from reference TRBV27 and TRBJ1-4, is EAQVTQNPRYLITVTGKKLTVTCSQNMNHEYMSWYRQDPGLGLRQIYYSMNVEVTDKGDVPEGYKVSRKEKRNFPLILESPSPNQTSLYFCASSGGGQGEKLFFGSGTQLSVL.

The chain has TRBV6-5 and TRBJ1-4; D is unclear. The CDR3 has 15 amino acids. The V and J ends lost 3 bases and 3 bases respectively, with 11 bases between them. Germline V gene sequence: CDR1 MNHEY, CDR2 SVGAGI. CDR3 in amino acids: CASSYKLRANEKLFF. Written as DNA, the CDR3 is TGTGCCAGCAGTTATAAGCTGAGAGCTAATGAAAAACTGTTTTTT.

J is TRBJ1-1 and V is TRBV29-1; D is uncertain. This CDR3 has 13 residues. V was trimmed by 5 bases and J by 1 base, leaving 11 bases between them. Germline V gene lookup returns CDR1 SQVTM and CDR2 ANQGSEA. The CDR3 coding sequence is TGCAGCGTTTCATACGCGAGGAACACTGAAGCTTTCTTT. It yields the protein CSVSYARNTEAFF.

V is TRBV7-3 and J is TRBJ2-1; TRBD2 matches 11 bases. J gave up 9 bases and V 2 bases, and 6 bases lay outside the gene matches. CDR1 and CDR2 from the germline V gene are SGHTA and FQGTGA. The CDR3 is 15 residues long. CDR3 region: CASSLGLAGGGEQFF. As DNA, the CDR3 is TGTGCCAGCAGCTTAGGGCTAGCGGGAGGTGGTGAGCAGTTCTTC.

The chain recombines TRBV19 with TRBJ2-2; D is undetermined. CDR3 length: 12 amino acids. Looked up from germline, CDR1 is LNHDA and CDR2 is SQIVND (reference sequence). The ends were cut back, 2 bases at V and 7 bases at J, with 5 bases in the middle. In DNA, the CDR3 is TGTGCCAGTAGTATAAGCAACGGGGAGCTGTTTTTT. Translated, it gives CASSISNGELFF.

This clone was counted a few times. The chain links TRBV27 to TRBJ1-5; 8 bases are shared with TRBD1. V shed 6 bases, J shed 4 bases, and the junction held 23 bases outside the gene matches. This CDR3 contains 20 residues. The germline CDR1 and CDR2 sequences are MNHEY and SMNVEV (reference sequence). CDR3 residues: CASSLLATGTGYRRNQPQHF. The CDR3 DNA follows: TGTGCCAGCAGCCTCTTAGCGACCGGGACAGGTTACCGGAGGAATCAGCCCCAGCATTTT.

The chain combines TRBV10-3 with TRBJ2-3, with a tentative D call TRBD2 (6 bases). The V gene's germline CDR1 is ENHRY and CDR2 SYGVKD. The CDR3 runs 13 residues. Trimming removed 11 bases from V and 4 bases from J, with 16 bases in between. CDR3 sequence (DNA): TGTGCCTCTGGATCGGGAGCGGCAGATACGCAGTATTTT. Translating it yields CASGSGAADTQYF.

This clone was recorded once. The chain uses TRBV2 and TRBJ2-2; TRBD1 matches at 8 bases. This CDR3 comprises 14 residues. Germline V lookup: CDR1 SNHLY, CDR2 FYNNEI. The V and J ends lost 3 bases and 7 bases, in that order; junction bases with no gene match: 4. CDR3 DNA sequence: TGTGCCAGCAGTGAGGACAGGGTAAACGGGGAGCTGTTTTTT. This translates into CASSEDRVNGELFF.

V gene TRBV28 combines with J gene TRBJ2-5; TRBD1 matches 12 bases. V gave up 3 bases and J gave up 5 bases; unmatched junction bases: 7. Per germline, CDR1 MDHEN and CDR2 SYDVKM. CDR3 size: 16 residues. The CDR3 DNA reads as TGTGCCAGCAGTTTCGGGGACAGGGGGCGGTCCGAGACCCAGTACTTC. It specifies CASSFGDRGRSETQYF.

The CDR3 DNA reads TGTGCCACGACTAGCGGGGGGGAAGAGACCCAGTACTTC. Translation: CATTSGGEETQYF. The genes are TRBV6-1 and TRBJ2-5; 14 positions match TRBD2. Germline loops: CDR1 MNHNS, CDR2 SASEGT. The CDR3 spans 13 residues. Trimming at V came to 10 bases and at J to 3 bases, leaving 1 base not matched to a gene.

The gene calls are TRBV6-6 and TRBJ2-7; D is perhaps TRBD1 (5 bases). Germline loops: CDR1 MNHNY, CDR2 SVGAGI (reference sequence). The CDR3 has 15 residues. The V and J ends lost 7 bases and 2 bases respectively, with 18 bases between them. The CDR3 bases are TGTGCCAGCACGAATTTTGACAGTAGAGCCTACGAGCAGTACTTC. It specifies CASTNFDSRAYEQYF.

In DNA, the CDR3 is TGTGCCAGCAGCGGACAGCTAGCCAAAAACATTCAGTACTTC. Its translation: CASSGQLAKNIQYF. This chain links TRBV2 with TRBJ2-4; a possible D gene is TRBD1 (6 bases). The germline CDR1 and CDR2 sequences are SNHLY and FYNNEI. The CDR3 is 14 residues long. V shed 6 bases and J shed 0 bases, with 9 bases lying between them.

This chain joins TRBV6-5 and TRBJ2-7; 9 nucleotides align to TRBD2. Germline V gene data show CDR1 as MNHEY and CDR2 as SVGAGI. V shed 6 bases and J 3 bases; nucleotides not matched to a gene: 3. This CDR3 has 13 residues. The CDR3, as DNA: TGTGCCAGCAGATCTAGCGGGATCTACGAGCAGTACTTC. It translates to CASRSSGIYEQYF.

This clone was found once. The chain has TRBV27 and TRBJ2-1; 8 nucleotides align to TRBD1. Germline assignment: CDR1 MNHEY and CDR2 SMNVEV (reference sequence). V gave up 8 bases and J gave up 3 bases; unmatched junction bases: 9. The CDR3 runs to 15 residues. The CDR3 region is CASPPGGPRYNEQFF. The DNA of the CDR3 is TGTGCCAGCCCGCCAGGGGGCCCACGCTACAATGAGCAGTTCTTC.

This chain links TRBV29-1 with TRBJ2-7; TRBD1 matches 8 bases. The V gene's germline CDR1 is SQVTM and CDR2 ANQGSEA. The J segment lost 5 bases and the V segment lost 6 bases, leaving 9 bases of the junction unmatched. The CDR3 loop spans 13 amino acids. The CDR3 here is CSVLRQGIDEQYF. The CDR3 nucleotides read TGCAGCGTCCTTCGACAGGGGATCGACGAGCAGTACTTC.

The gene calls are TRBV9 and TRBJ2-1, with D perhaps matching TRBD1 (6 bases). This CDR3 spans 17 amino acids. Germline V gene sequence: CDR1 SGDLS, CDR2 YYNGEE. V lost 2 bases, J lost 0 bases, and 15 bases lay in between. The CDR3 loop reads CASSVSLEGGSYNEQFF. The CDR3 bases are TGTGCCAGCAGCGTCTCACTTGAAGGGGGCTCCTACAATGAGCAGTTCTTC.

The CDR3 region has the DNA TGTGCCAGCAGAATGCAGGGTCCCTATAATTCACCCCTCCACTTT. It specifies CASRMQGPYNSPLHF. The chain carries TRBV6-5 and TRBJ1-6; D may be TRBD1 (5 bases). The V and J ends lost 6 bases and 2 bases respectively, with 11 bases between them. CDR3 length: 15 residues. CDR1 MNHEY and CDR2 SVGAGI come from the germline V gene.

The genes are TRBV7-2 and TRBJ2-7, with TRBD1 matching over 8 bases. The V gene's germline CDR1 is SGHTA and CDR2 FQGNSA. The CDR3 contains 14 residues. With 4 bases clipped from V and 2 bases from J, the junction kept 4 bases outside the gene matches. In DNA form, the CDR3 reads TGTGCCAGCAGCTCAACAGGGGGGCCCTACGAGCAGTACTTC. This sequence encodes CASSSTGGPYEQYF. Using reference TRBV7-2 and TRBJ2-7 for the parts outside the CDR3, the full variable domain is GAGVSQSPSNKVTEKGKDVELRCDPISGHTALYWYRQSLGQGLEFLIYFQGNSAPDKSGLPSDRFSAERTGGSVSTLTIQRTQQEDSAVYLCASSSTGGPYEQYFGPGTRLTVT.

V is TRBV3-1 (or the pseudogene TRBV3-2) and J is TRBJ1-1, with D hard to call. Between the trimmed V and J ends, which lost 4 bases and 1 base, there was a span of 4 bases. CDR3 size: 12 residues. Germline loops: CDR1 LGHDT, CDR2 YNNKEL (reference sequence). CDR3 sequence (DNA): TGTGCCAGCAGCCTCTCGAACACTGAAGCTTTCTTT. It codes for CASSLSNTEAFF.

The chain uses TRBV7-3 and TRBJ2-3; 16 bases line up with TRBD2. CDR3 length equals 17 residues. Germline trimming cut 2 bases from V and 1 base from J; bases unmatched to any gene: 0. Germline values: CDR1 SGHTA, CDR2 FQGTGA. For the CDR3, the DNA is TGTGCCAGCAGCTTAGGGACTAGCGGGAGGGGCACAGATACGCAGTATTTT. It codes for CASSLGTSGRGTDTQYF.

The chain couples TRBV30 to TRBJ2-1; D unclear. V lost 1 base and J lost 0, with 13 bases in between. CDR3 length: 16 amino acids. Germline CDR1 is GTSNPN and CDR2 is SVGIG (reference sequence). CDR3 coding DNA: TGTGCCTGGAGTGGGCCCTTTGCAGGCTCCTACAATGAGCAGTTCTTC. Protein: CAWSGPFAGSYNEQFF.

CDR3 in DNA: TGTGCCAGCAGCCTAGCGCGTGGAAACACCATATATTTT. This sequence encodes CASSLARGNTIYF. The chain carries TRBV3-1 (or the pseudogene TRBV3-2) and TRBJ1-3, with unresolved D. V lost 4 bases to trimming and J lost 3 bases, with 7 bases between them. There are 13 residues in the CDR3. CDR1 is LGHDT, CDR2 YNNKEL, per germline (reference sequence).

This clone was observed a few times. In nucleotides, the CDR3 is TGTGCCACCAGTGATCCCGGGAAACACGAGCAGTACTTC. Protein: CATSDPGKHEQYF. This chain links TRBV24-1 with TRBJ2-7, with D possibly matching TRBD2 (5 bases). The CDR3 length is 13 residues. CDR1 and CDR2 from the germline V gene are KGHDR and SFDVKD. Between the trimmed V and J ends, which lost 3 bases and 5 bases, there was a span of 10 bases.

V usage is TRBV2 and J usage is TRBJ1-1; D is undetermined. Trimming removed 3 bases at V and 1 base at J, with 9 bases between. The CDR3 has 14 residues. CDR1 and CDR2 (germline): SNHLY, FYNNEI. The CDR3 is CASSESRQNTEAFF. DNA of the CDR3: TGTGCCAGCAGTGAGAGCAGACAGAACACTGAAGCTTTCTTT.

The rearrangement links TRBV12-3 or TRBV12-4 to TRBJ2-5; possibly TRBD2 for D (5 bases). The CDR3 length is 13 residues. The V gene lost 3 bases and the J gene lost 5 bases, with 10 bases spanning the gap. The CDR3 DNA reads as TGTGCCAGCAGTTTGGCTAGCAGGGAGACCCAGTACTTC. Translation gives CASSLASRETQYF.

The chain couples TRBV3-1 (or the pseudogene TRBV3-2) to TRBJ2-1; 7 nucleotides agree with TRBD1. CDR3 length: 14 amino acids. V gave up 6 bases and J gave up 12 bases; unmatched junction bases: 14. Germline lookup yields CDR1 LGHDT and CDR2 YNNKEL (reference sequence). CDR3 sequence reads: CASSLGTVVMGQFF. In nucleotides, the CDR3 is TGTGCCAGCAGTCTCGGGACAGTCGTAATGGGGCAGTTCTTC.